This entry features one TCR beta chain sequence. The clone's antigen remains unknown. No much larger clonotype is one base removed from it; base qualities were not supplied. The record originates from a study of cytomegalovirus exposure and HLA in healthy donors (dated by TCRdb to the late 2010s). For context, the study as a whole: The 700 or so repertoires of the first cohort and the roughly 120 validation repertoires were produced on the same platform, according to a later analysis. In addition to the first cohort of several hundred subjects, a separate validation cohort of approximately 110 different subjects was used. The study was designed to test whether signatures of past pathogen exposure could be identified by cataloging public T cell receptors. The study combined high-throughput TCR immunosequencing, statistical association of individual TCRs with disease status, and machine learning to predict cytomegalovirus infection status. General findings and caveats noted by the study authors: The validation cohort had no HLA typing available for a later analysis, so co-occurrence within that cohort was assessed over all 130 or so repertoires. Of the cluster scores, roughly 93% were above 0 in a later analysis, which found that TCRs clustered in the first cohort also tended to co-occur in the approximately 130 validation repertoires. In vitro tests confirmed that a few of the cytomegalovirus-associated TCR beta chains recognize cytomegalovirus antigens. Most TCR sequences were observed very rarely across donors, whereas some public TCRs were present in many individuals. In the study, 150 to 200 TCR beta chains were listed as associated with cytomegalovirus. According to the authors, the approach could potentially be generalized to other disease states and immunological phenotypes. Cytomegalovirus status was reported to be diagnosed by the classifier with high specificity and sensitivity in both the original and validation cohorts.

Library method: the immunoSEQ multiplex PCR assay. Concerning the study's data processing: A statistical classification framework was built for diagnosing cytomegalovirus status from the catalog of TCR beta chain sequences. TCRdb mirrors the immuneACCESS table, restricted to in-frame sequences. Some clones are absent from its copies; in checked studies, under half trace to an unresolved V gene, and the reason for the others is unknown. V, J and clone size reflect that table, while D and trimming were determined from the DNA. This sample lists about 140,000 clones; 80% to 90% were detected once. The ten largest clones add up to over 1.1% of the sample. For CDR1 and CDR2, the germline V gene lists MNHNS and SASEGT. The germline ends are 15 bases apart after V is trimmed by 8 bases and J by 3 bases. Inclusive of the bounding cysteine and phenylalanine, the CDR3 is 14 residues long. The kept DNA is CDR3 alone, 42 bases in frame from the first base.

Separate from the roughly 700-subject first cohort, the validation cohort of around 130 subjects was the group to which the donors belonged. The receptor was isolated from a woman between 25 and 40 years old in good health and CMV-seronegative. The rearrangement combines TRBV6-1 with TRBJ2-3; the D segment cannot be called with confidence. The source material was PBMCs. The CDR3 protein is CASSYQLVTDTQYF. DNA sequence: TGTGCCAGCTCCTACCAACTTGTAACAGATACGCAGTATTTT.